A selection of T cell receptor beta chains follows, all from one sample in a study of response to subunit inactivated influenza vaccine. Via MiXCR, TCRdb re-called the RT-PCR reads, giving one row per CDR3 protein. The sample carries hundreds of thousands of distinct CDR3 sequences, approximately 15% recorded once. The sequencing used PBMCs from blood, collected roughly 15 days before vaccination. These receptors came from a man aged 45 to 65 who received an inactivated influenza vaccine. Both conserved end residues are part of each CDR3. D genes are given only for firm matches. Not every row has a clone size; where given, it reads once, few, many or a size class.

d_call clone_size j_call v_call cdr3_nt cdr3_aa
- few TRBJ1-3 TRBV2 TGTGCCGGCACCAGACAGCAACCTCCTACCTCTGGAAACACCATATATTTT CAGTRQQPPTSGNTIYF
- - TRBJ2-5 TRBV5-1 TGCGCCAGCAGCTTGTCAGGTCAGGAAGAGACCCAGTACTTC CASSLSGQEETQYF
- - TRBJ2-2 TRBV3-1 TGTGCCAGCAGCCAAGCCTACTCGAACACCGGGGAGCTGTTTTTT CASSQAYSNTGELFF
- many TRBJ2-4 TRBV7-2 TGTGCCAGCAGCTTAGAAAACATTCAGTACTTC CASSLENIQYF
- - TRBJ2-1 TRBV11-2 TGTGCCAGCAGCTTAAGAGGGGCCGGGGGACACCCCTACAATGAGCAGTTCTTC CASSLRGAGGHPYNEQFF
TRBD1 few TRBJ2-4 TRBV7-9 TGTGCCAGCAGCTGGGACAGGCTAGCCAAAAACATTCAGTACTTC CASSWDRLAKNIQYF
TRBD1 - TRBJ2-7 TRBV3-1 TGTGCCAGCAGGGAGACAGGGTCTGGCGAGCAGTACTTC CASRETGSGEQYF
TRBD1 - TRBJ1-2 TRBV12-3/TRBV12-4 TGTGCCAGCAGAACCGGGACAGGGTTCTATGACTACACCTTC CASRTGTGFYDYTF
TRBD2 - TRBJ2-5 TRBV2 TGTGCCAGCAGGGGACTAGCGGGGAAAGAGACCCAGTACTTC CASRGLAGKETQYF
- - TRBJ2-5 TRBV9 TGTGCCAGCAGCGTGTCAGTCGAAGAGACCCAGTACTTC CASSVSVEETQYF
TRBD2 - TRBJ2-3 TRBV20-1 TGCAGTGCCACTATTAGCGGGGGAACAGATACGCAGTATTTT CSATISGGTDTQYF
- - TRBJ2-1 TRBV6-5 TGTGCCAGCAGTTACGAGTCGGGGGCGTACAATGAGCAGTTCTTC CASSYESGAYNEQFF
- once TRBJ1-1 TRBV4-2 TGTGCCAGCAGCCAAGATCCTAGGGGGACTAGGATACGGCTGGAAGCTTTCTTT CASSQDPRGTRIRLEAFF
TRBD2 few TRBJ2-1 TRBV27 TGTGCCAGCAAACGACTAGCGGGAGCCAATGAGCAGTTCTTC CASKRLAGANEQFF
- - TRBJ1-5 TRBV7-9 TGTGCCAGCAGCTTCCCCCATCAGCCCCAGCATTTT CASSFPHQPQHF
- many TRBJ1-4 TRBV20-1 TGCAGTGCTAGAGTGGGCTATGAAAAACTGTTTTTT CSARVGYEKLFF
- - TRBJ2-2 TRBV7-2 TGTGCCAGCAGGGTAGTGAACACCGGGGAGCTGTTTTTT CASRVVNTGELFF
- few TRBJ1-1 TRBV5-6 TGTGCCAGCAGCCGAACCGCGGGGGGGAACACTGAAGCTTTCTTT CASSRTAGGNTEAFF
TRBD2 once TRBJ2-7 TRBV10-2 TGCGCCAGCGCCCGGGGGGGGAGAGGTTACGAGCAGTACTTC CASARGGRGYEQYF
- few TRBJ2-1 TRBV5-1 TGCGCCAGCAGCTTTTCCCTAGGGGGCTCCTACAATGAGCAGTTCTTC CASSFSLGGSYNEQFF
TRBD2 - TRBJ2-3 TRBV11-3 TGTGCCAGCAGCTTTACGGGGGGGCGACACGATACGCAGTATTTT CASSFTGGRHDTQYF
TRBD2 - TRBJ2-1 TRBV2 TGTGCCAGCTTAGCGGGAGCGAGAAATGAGCAGTTCTTC CASLAGARNEQFF
- few TRBJ2-3 TRBV5-5 TGTGCCAGCAGCTTGACGGTGGGGCTCACAGATACGCAGTATTTT CASSLTVGLTDTQYF
TRBD1 few TRBJ2-7 TRBV6-1 TGTGCCAGCAGTGATAGAGGGACAGGAGACTACGAGCAGTACTTC CASSDRGTGDYEQYF
TRBD2 few TRBJ2-7 TRBV3-1 TGTGCCAGCAGCTCGGGAGGACCTCCATCCTACGAGCAGTACTTC CASSSGGPPSYEQYF
- - TRBJ2-4 TRBV7-8 TGTGCCAGCAGCTTTGGGGCCAAAAACATTCAGTACTTC CASSFGAKNIQYF
- - TRBJ2-1 TRBV10-3 TGTGCCATCAGTGGACAACTAGGGAACGATGAGCAGTTCTTC CAISGQLGNDEQFF
- - TRBJ2-7 TRBV12-3/TRBV12-4 TGTGCCAGCAATTACGAGGCGAAGGGGATACACGAGCAGTACTTC CASNYEAKGIHEQYF
- - TRBJ2-1 TRBV27 TGTGCCAGCAGCCGACTTCCGCTGGGCTCCTACAATGAGCAGTTCTTC CASSRLPLGSYNEQFF
TRBD1 few TRBJ1-6 TRBV20-1 TGCAGTGCTATGGGACAGGGGTATAATTCACCCCTCCACTTT CSAMGQGYNSPLHF
- - TRBJ1-2 TRBV7-2 TGTGCCAGCAGCTTAGCAGACTGGGATATTCAATCGGGCTACACCTTC CASSLADWDIQSGYTF
- - TRBJ2-7 TRBV28 TGTGCCAGCAGTTTAAAAAGACAGTACGAGCAGTACTTC CASSLKRQYEQYF
- - TRBJ2-7 TRBV20-1 TGCAGTGCTAGAGATTGGAAGCCCCCGTCCTACGAGCAGTACTTC CSARDWKPPSYEQYF
- few TRBJ1-1 TRBV7-9 TGTGCCAGCAGCTCGGGGGAGTTAACTGAAGCTTTCTTT CASSSGELTEAFF
- few TRBJ1-2 TRBV5-1 TGCGCCAGCAGCTTTAATACAGGAGGAAGCTATGGCTACACCTTC CASSFNTGGSYGYTF
- many TRBJ1-2 TRBV20-1 TGCAGTGCTACAGGGACGAGCTATGGCTACACCTTC CSATGTSYGYTF
- many TRBJ1-2 TRBV7-2 TGTGCCAGCAGCTTAGGTCCAGGGGTTAACTATGGCTACACCTTC CASSLGPGVNYGYTF
- - TRBJ2-1 TRBV27 TGTGCCAGCAGTTCTCCGGGCCGGGAACGTCGTAGGTTCTTC CASSSPGRERRRFF
- few TRBJ2-3 TRBV9 TGTGCCAGCAGCGTAGCCGACCCCCGGGCCCGCACAGATACGCAGTATTTT CASSVADPRARTDTQYF
TRBD1 - TRBJ2-1 TRBV20-1 TGCAGTGCCCCCTCCCACCGGGACAGGGGAGGCAATGAGCAGTTCTTC CSAPSHRDRGGNEQFF
- few TRBJ2-5 TRBV20-1 TGCAGTGCTAGGTGGAATACCCAAGAGACCCAGTACTTC CSARWNTQETQYF
- - TRBJ1-6 TRBV20-1 TGCAGTGCTACGAGGGTGGAAGAATCACCCCTCCACTTT CSATRVEESPLHF
TRBD2 few TRBJ2-1 TRBV28 TGTGCCAGCAGTGCTAGCGGGAGAATGCAGTTCTTC CASSASGRMQFF
- few TRBJ2-5 TRBV5-1 TGCGCCAGCGGCCCCGGAAGGGGGAGAGAGACCCAGTACTTC CASGPGRGRETQYF
- - TRBJ2-2 TRBV5-1 TGCGCCAGCAGCTTGGAGCCCCAGCGTAAATGGACCGGGGAGCTGTTTTTT CASSLEPQRKWTGELFF
- - TRBJ2-7 TRBV20-1 TGCAGTGCTAGTCCTCGGGGGCAGGGCTACGAGCAGTACTTC CSASPRGQGYEQYF
- few TRBJ2-1 TRBV9 TGTGCCAGCAGCGTAGCTAGCATGTCTATAAATGAGCAGTTCTTC CASSVASMSINEQFF
- - TRBJ2-3 TRBV7-6 TGTGCCAGCAGCTTTCGCGGGATTAGCACAGATACGCAGTATTTT CASSFRGISTDTQYF
TRBD1 - TRBJ1-5 TRBV3-1 TGTGCCAGCAGCCAAGGACAGGGGCTGAATCAGCCCCAGCATTTT CASSQGQGLNQPQHF
- - TRBJ2-1 TRBV27 TGTGCCAGCAGTTTGATCATGGGGCTCGACGCGATTAGTGAGCAGTTCTTC CASSLIMGLDAISEQFF
- few TRBJ1-1 TRBV18 TGTGCCAGCTCACCCCTTGGACACCTCTCAGGTGAAGCTTTCTTT CASSPLGHLSGEAFF
TRBD2 few TRBJ2-2 TRBV12-3/TRBV12-4 TGTGCCACGGGAAGGGAACTAGCGGGAGTATCCGGGGAGCTGTTTTTT CATGRELAGVSGELFF
- - TRBJ2-5 TRBV7-9 TGTGCCAGCAGCCCGCAGCGGTCCCAAGAGACCCAGTACTTC CASSPQRSQETQYF
TRBD1 few TRBJ1-4 TRBV5-6 TGTGCCAGCACCTGGGAGGGACAGCCTAATGAAAAACTGTTTTTT CASTWEGQPNEKLFF
- - TRBJ2-3 TRBV4-3 TGCGCCAGCAGCCAAGCGAGGACGCGGGGTGGGGGAGATACGCAGTATTTT CASSQARTRGGGDTQYF
- - TRBJ2-5 TRBV7-2 TGTGCCAGCAGCTTAGAGGGGCGGGGGACCCAGTACTTC CASSLEGRGTQYF
- few TRBJ1-1 TRBV20-1 TGCAGTGCTAGTGTGGGACACCTGAACACTGAAGCTTTCTTT CSASVGHLNTEAFF